The text below deals with one T cell receptor beta chain. Its recognized antigen is unknown. No base quality information exists; no much larger clone differs at one position. This sample is part of a study of T cells in Graves' hyperthyroidism and ophthalmopathy (dated by TCRdb to the late 2010s). About the study as a whole: Peripheral blood was sampled at the time of initial diagnosis, prior to any treatment. The study also compared thyroid tissue and blood T-cell repertoires from a handful of Graves' hyperthyroidism patients. Prospective prediction of ophthalmopathy was tested in an independent validation cohort consisting of some 19 hyperthyroidism patients and 15 or so patients who later progressed to ophthalmopathy. After blood sampling, hyperthyroidism patients were treated with methimazole at a starting dose of 30 mg daily, and ophthalmopathy patients were treated with high-dose intravenous methylprednisolone. The roughly 94 discovery patients were randomly divided into training and test sets at a 7:3 ratio. According to the paper, TCR Vbeta CDR3 sequencing was carried out on over 130 peripheral blood samples, which came from more than 40 ophthalmopathy, around 74 hyperthyroidism and roughly 17 progressor patients. TCR V-J signatures able to tell the groups apart were searched for in a discovery cohort of 95 to 100 patients, of whom roughly 42 had Graves' ophthalmopathy and around 56 had stable Graves' hyperthyroidism.

Points the paper makes about the study in general: Sample size was not statistically predetermined, and blinding of investigators to group allocation was not performed. Most expanded thyroid clonotypes (frequency above 0.001) were also found in blood, which suggests that blood repertoires may mirror thyroid immune responses. Ophthalmopathy was separated from stable hyperthyroidism by a 13 V-J signature model, with approximately 89% sensitivity and 81% to 82% specificity obtained in cross-validation and 80%/75% obtained in testing. In validation, the model predicted progression to ophthalmopathy with just under 71% sensitivity and about 72% specificity, a median of about 6 months before onset.

Ophthalmopathy patients had moderately to severely active disease, Clinical Activity Score of at least 3, NOSPECS grade of at least 4, and duration under 3 months. Patients with uncontrolled infections, other autoimmune diseases, pregnancy or lactation were excluded. Diagnoses were based on clinical symptoms, serum thyroxine and TRAb, thyroid ultrasound and orbital computed tomography. Ficoll-Paque density gradient centrifugation was used to isolate PBMCs from under 11 ml of fresh peripheral blood. Trizol reagent was used to extract total RNA, and RNA quality was then checked on an Agilent 2100 Bioanalyzer. The CDR3, cysteine through phenylalanine, is 17 amino acids long. Here the CDR3 DNA is all that survives: 51 bases in frame from base 1. The V end loses 0 bases and the J end loses 1 base, and a stretch of 14 bases separates them. CDR1 and CDR2, looked up from the germline V gene (reference sequence), are LGHDT and YNNKEL.

The TCR beta CDR3 regions were amplified from RNA transcripts. The first round of RT-PCR for the TCR CDR3 was performed with the HTBI primer set and the Qiagen OneStep RT-PCR kit. The libraries were constructed in a second round of multiplex PCR and then size-selected and purified. The libraries were sequenced on an Illumina HiSeq2000 using paired-end 100 bp reads. Turning to the authors' computational methods: Raw data were processed with SOAPnuke, discarding reads with adapters, uncalled bases, mean Phred below 15, or no exact constant-primer or identifier match. COPE v1.2.5 was used to merge the high-quality paired reads, and each unique nucleotide sequence was defined as a clonotype. Clonotypes were aligned to IMGT TRBV, TRBD and TRBJ reference segments using MiTCR v1.1. The analysis was restricted to V-J combinations with a frequency above 0.0001, which together covered 99% to 99.2% of the repertoires. The TCS score was defined as the ratio of F50 (clonal expansion) to E x V (chaos), calculated using BLOSUM62-based TCRdist between CDR3 peptides within each V-J. Welch's t-statistics and random forest reduced 450 to 600 V-J features to 10 to 15, which were used in a naive Bayes classifier (R e1071). TCRdb trimmed public reads at Q25 via fastp, called clones via MiXCR and kept in-frame beta chains. Rows are combined by CDR3 protein, so each entry shows the most common genes and DNA. TCRdb's processing, not the authors', yielded these V and J calls. This sample comprises about half a million distinct CDR3 sequences, 22% of them detected only once. Approximately 49% of the sample comes from the top ten.

This receptor chain uses TRBV3-1 and TRBJ2-3; the D gene is perhaps TRBD2, from 6 matching bases. Input material: blood. The sequence was collected from a woman in her seventies with Graves' ophthalmopathy. The CDR3 in this case is CASSQDTRASGTDTQYF. The nucleotide sequence reads TGTGCCAGCAGCCAAGATACAAGGGCTAGCGGCACAGATACGCAGTATTTT.